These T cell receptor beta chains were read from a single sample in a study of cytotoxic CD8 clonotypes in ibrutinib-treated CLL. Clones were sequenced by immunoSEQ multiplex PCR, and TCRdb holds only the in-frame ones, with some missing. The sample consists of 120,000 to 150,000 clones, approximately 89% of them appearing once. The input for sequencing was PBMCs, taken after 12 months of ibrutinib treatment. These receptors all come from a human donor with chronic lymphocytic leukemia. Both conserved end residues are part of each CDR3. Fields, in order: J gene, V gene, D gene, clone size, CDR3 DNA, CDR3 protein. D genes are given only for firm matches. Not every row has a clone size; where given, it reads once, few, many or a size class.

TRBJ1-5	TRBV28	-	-	TGTGCCAGCAGTTTATTGTCCAGTGCGGGCAATCAGCCCCAGCATTTT	CASSLLSSAGNQPQHF
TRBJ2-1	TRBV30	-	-	TGTGCCTGGAGTGGACGGGGCGCCTCGCCAGAAGTCTTC	CAWSGRGASPEVF
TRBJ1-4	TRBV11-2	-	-	TGTGCCAGCAGCTTGTCCGGTGTGGAACTGTTTTTT	CASSLSGVELFF
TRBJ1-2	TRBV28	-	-	TGTGCCAGCAGTAGCTCAAACAGGGAGGGAGTTCATGGCTACACCTTC	CASSSSNREGVHGYTF
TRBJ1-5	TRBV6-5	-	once	TGTGCCAGCAGTTACTCACGGCCAAATAATCAGCCCCAGCATTTT	CASSYSRPNNQPQHF
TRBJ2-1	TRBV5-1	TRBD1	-	TGCGCCAGCAAAAACACCGGGACAGGGGAATATAATGAGCAGTTCTTC	CASKNTGTGEYNEQFF
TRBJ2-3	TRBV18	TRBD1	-	TGTGCCAGCTCACCGGACGGACAGGTGATCACAGATACGCAGTATTTT	CASSPDGQVITDTQYF
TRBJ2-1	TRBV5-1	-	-	TGCGCCAGCAGCTTTGGCTCCTACAATGAGCAGTTCTTC	CASSFGSYNEQFF
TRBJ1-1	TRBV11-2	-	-	TGTGCCAGCGTGCGGGCCTTTAGGGACACTGAAGCTTTCTTT	CASVRAFRDTEAFF
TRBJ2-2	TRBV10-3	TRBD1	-	TGTGCCATCAGTAATTTGGGACAGGAGATCATCGGGGAGCTGTTTTTT	CAISNLGQEIIGELFF
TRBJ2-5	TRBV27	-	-	TGTGCCAGCAGTTTAGGGACTTGGGGCCAAGAGACCCAGTACTTC	CASSLGTWGQETQYF
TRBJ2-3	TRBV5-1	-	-	TGCGCCAGCAGCTTGATGGGGTCTAGCACAGATACGCAGTATTTT	CASSLMGSSTDTQYF
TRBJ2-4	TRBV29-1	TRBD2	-	TGTAGCGTTGCGGGAGCCGAGGGCGGAAACATTCAGTACTTC	CSVAGAEGGNIQYF
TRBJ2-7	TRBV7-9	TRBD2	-	TGTGCCAGCAGCTTAAGGGGCGGGAGTAGCTCCTACGAGCAGTACTTC	CASSLRGGSSSYEQYF
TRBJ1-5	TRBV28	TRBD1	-	TGTGCCAGCAGTTTCCAGCGAACAACCCGACAGGGAAAAGCGTTACAGCCCCAGCATTTT	CASSFQRTTRQGKALQPQHF
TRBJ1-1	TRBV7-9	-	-	TGTGCCAGCAGCACAAGACAGTGGGCAATGAACACTGAAGCTTTCTTT	CASSTRQWAMNTEAFF
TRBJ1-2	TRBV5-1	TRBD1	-	TGCGCCAGCAGCTTGCTTTTCCGGGACAGGGGACCCTATGGCTACACCTTC	CASSLLFRDRGPYGYTF
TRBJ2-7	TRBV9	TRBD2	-	TGTGCCAGCAGCCCCCGGACTAGCGGGATCTACGAGCAGTACTTC	CASSPRTSGIYEQYF
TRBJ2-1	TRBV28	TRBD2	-	TGTGCCAGCAGTTTAGATCTGGGCCTAGCGGGAACGGTTGAGCAGTTCTTC	CASSLDLGLAGTVEQFF
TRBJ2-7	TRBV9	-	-	TGTGCCAGCAGCGTAGATCCCTTCTCCTACGAGCAGTACTTC	CASSVDPFSYEQYF
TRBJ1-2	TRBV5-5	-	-	TGTGCCAGCAGCTTGGACAGCTATGGCTACACCTTC	CASSLDSYGYTF
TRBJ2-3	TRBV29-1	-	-	TGCAGCGTTGTAGCCGGGACTAGCACAGATACGCAGTATTTT	CSVVAGTSTDTQYF
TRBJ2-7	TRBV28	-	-	TGTGCCAGCGAGACGAGGGGGGACCAGTACTTC	CASETRGDQYF
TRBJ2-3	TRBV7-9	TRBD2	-	TGTGCCAGCAGCTTTGAGCGGGAGATGGGCACAGATACGCAGTATTTT	CASSFEREMGTDTQYF
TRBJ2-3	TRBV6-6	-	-	TGTGCCAGCAGTTACTCGGGGTACACGCAGTATTTT	CASSYSGYTQYF
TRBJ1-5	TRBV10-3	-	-	TGTGCCATCAGTGAGTCAAGGGGGGCCATTCCTTTCCGTTCAATCAGCGATGTTAATCAGCCCCAGCATTTT	CAISESRGAIPFRSISDVNQPQHF
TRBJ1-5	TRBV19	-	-	TGTGCCGGTGAGAATCAGCCCCAGCATTTT	CAGENQPQHF
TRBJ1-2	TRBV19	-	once	TGTGCCAGTAGTATTTCCCCGCACTATGGCTACACCTTC	CASSISPHYGYTF
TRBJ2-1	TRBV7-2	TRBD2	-	TGTGCCAGCAGCTCCTGGACTAGCGGGAGGGGGCAGTTCTTC	CASSSWTSGRGQFF
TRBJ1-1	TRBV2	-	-	TGTGCCAGCACAGAGGTAAGGGGGAACACTGAAGCTTTCTTT	CASTEVRGNTEAFF
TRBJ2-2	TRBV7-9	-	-	TGTGCCAGCAGCTCCGGGACTTCGAACACCGGGGAGCTGTTTTTT	CASSSGTSNTGELFF
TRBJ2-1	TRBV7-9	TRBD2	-	TGTGCCAGCAGCTCTAATCAGCGGGAGAGAAGCAATGAGCAGTTCTTC	CASSSNQRERSNEQFF
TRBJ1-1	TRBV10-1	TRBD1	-	TGCGCCACCTCGACCGGGACAGGGGGCTTAGGGACTGAAGCTTTCTTT	CATSTGTGGLGTEAFF
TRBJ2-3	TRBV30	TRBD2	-	TGTGCCTACGGACTAGCGGGAGGGAACCTAAAGGGAGATACGCAGTATTTT	CAYGLAGGNLKGDTQYF
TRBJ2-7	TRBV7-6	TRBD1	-	TGTGCCAGCAGCTTATTCGACAGGGGGCTGAACGAGCAGTACTTC	CASSLFDRGLNEQYF
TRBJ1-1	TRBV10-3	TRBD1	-	TGTGCCATTAAGAGGGGGACAGGGGCAGGGGACACTGAAGCTTTCTTT	CAIKRGTGAGDTEAFF
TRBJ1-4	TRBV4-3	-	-	TGCGCCAGCAGCCAGGCCCCGGACCTGGCGAACGAAAAACTGTTTTTT	CASSQAPDLANEKLFF
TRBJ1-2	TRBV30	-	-	TGTGCCTGGAGTCAGGACGGAAACTATGGCTACACCTTC	CAWSQDGNYGYTF
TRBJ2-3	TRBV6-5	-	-	TGTGCCAGCAGTTACCGGACAACTAGCACAGATACGCAGTATTTT	CASSYRTTSTDTQYF
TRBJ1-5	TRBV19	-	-	TGTGCCAGTGCACAGAGCAATCAGCCCCAGCATTTT	CASAQSNQPQHF